The entry below describes one T cell receptor beta chain. Its specificity is unknown. The same CDR3 also results from other DNA sequences found in this sample. The sample originates from a study of shared clonotypes between healthy human individuals. Notes on the study in general: Clonotypes that were shared across a handful of donors made up approximately 5% of naive CD4 clonotypes. On the whole, naive subsets had larger estimated richness than memory subsets had.

The germline CDR1 and CDR2 sequences are SNHLY and FYNNEI. CDR3 size: 12 residues. Deletions cut 3 bases from V and 5 bases from J, with 6 bases between. The assay was immunoSEQ multiplex PCR, and TCRdb's table has in-frame clones only and misses some. The repertoire has some 1.5 million clones, around 97% of them found once; the top ten carry 1.2%. This clonotype originated in a man in his thirties or forties in good health. Material for sequencing was naive CD4+ T cells sorted from blood. Indicated subset: CD45RA+ positively selected. The chain couples TRBV2 to TRBJ2-3; possibly TRBD1 for D (5 bases). The CDR3 protein is CASSDREDTQYF. The CDR3 nucleotides are TGTGCCAGCAGTGACAGGGAAGATACGCAGTATTTT.